This TCR beta chain was sequenced for a study of blood T cell repertoires in COVID-19. The table came from immunoSEQ multiplex PCR; TCRdb's copy has only in-frame clones and leaves some out. The sample includes 70,000 to 80,000 clones, around nine tenths of them seen just once. Germline CDR1 is LNHDA and CDR2 is SQIVND (reference sequence). This CDR3 spans 18 amino acids. Trimming took 5 bases from V and 0 from J; bases not matched to a gene: 7. V and J are TRBV19 and TRBJ2-6; 10 bases align to TRBD1. The clonotype originates from a human donor in a cohort sampled during active COVID-19. What was sequenced was peripheral blood. CDR3 in amino acids: CASSPRDRGFSGANVLTF. The CDR3, as DNA: TGTGCCAGTAGTCCCCGGGACAGGGGCTTCTCTGGGGCCAACGTCCTGACTTTC.